This is a list of T cell receptor beta chains from one sample in a study of T cells in Graves' hyperthyroidism and ophthalmopathy. MiXCR, applied by TCRdb to the multiplex PCR reads, yields one record per CDR3 protein. This sample has a few hundred thousand distinct CDR3 sequences; 15% to 18% occur once, and the top ten carry approximately 14%. The specimen sequenced was blood. The receptors derive from a woman between 18 and 29 years old with Graves' hyperthyroidism. Each CDR3 is given with its conserved first and last residue. The D gene is left open where the match is weak.

CDR3aa: CASSQLAMRGLGTEAFF; v_gene: TRBV4-2; d_gene: -; j_gene: TRBJ1-1
CDR3aa: CATSRDRAVNTEAFF; v_gene: TRBV15; d_gene: -; j_gene: TRBJ1-1
CDR3aa: CASSPRTVITDTQYF; v_gene: TRBV11-2; d_gene: -; j_gene: TRBJ2-3
CDR3aa: CATRSREGGLGEQFF; v_gene: TRBV24-1; d_gene: TRBD2; j_gene: TRBJ2-1
CDR3aa: CASTWEEKLFF; v_gene: TRBV2; d_gene: -; j_gene: TRBJ1-4
CDR3aa: CASSPPGGGIYEQYF; v_gene: TRBV9; d_gene: -; j_gene: TRBJ2-7
CDR3aa: CASSYQGQGYTPNYGYTF; v_gene: TRBV6-5; d_gene: TRBD1; j_gene: TRBJ1-2
CDR3aa: CASSPGVGKSEQYF; v_gene: TRBV11-2; d_gene: -; j_gene: TRBJ2-7
CDR3aa: CASSSLNYGTQETQYF; v_gene: TRBV28; d_gene: -; j_gene: TRBJ2-5
CDR3aa: CASSLVVSGGAFYEQYF; v_gene: TRBV7-2; d_gene: TRBD2; j_gene: TRBJ2-7
CDR3aa: CASSLSPGGEYEQYF; v_gene: TRBV7-7; d_gene: TRBD1; j_gene: TRBJ2-7
CDR3aa: CASSSHTDTQYF; v_gene: TRBV11-2; d_gene: -; j_gene: TRBJ2-3
CDR3aa: CASSVVRDGGELFF; v_gene: TRBV9; d_gene: -; j_gene: TRBJ2-2
CDR3aa: CASSELRQGGRWSYNSPLHF; v_gene: TRBV2; d_gene: TRBD1; j_gene: TRBJ1-6
CDR3aa: CASSQIEGLSLPLHF; v_gene: TRBV4-3; d_gene: -; j_gene: TRBJ1-6
CDR3aa: CASSYSGVGGLNTEAFF; v_gene: TRBV6-5; d_gene: TRBD1; j_gene: TRBJ1-1
CDR3aa: CASSLTDRASGNTIYF; v_gene: TRBV6-1; d_gene: TRBD1; j_gene: TRBJ1-3
CDR3aa: CASSVKVNTEAFF; v_gene: TRBV19; d_gene: -; j_gene: TRBJ1-1
CDR3aa: CASSQALGQMNTEAFF; v_gene: TRBV4-3; d_gene: -; j_gene: TRBJ1-1
CDR3aa: CASSLLAEAGEKLFF; v_gene: TRBV12-3/TRBV12-4; d_gene: -; j_gene: TRBJ1-4
CDR3aa: CATSDSTGTVTNYGYTF; v_gene: TRBV24-1; d_gene: -; j_gene: TRBJ1-2
CDR3aa: CASSHNGQNLNYGYTF; v_gene: TRBV4-3; d_gene: -; j_gene: TRBJ1-2
CDR3aa: CASSSRRGAADTQYF; v_gene: TRBV5-4; d_gene: -; j_gene: TRBJ2-3
CDR3aa: CASRYRAGNTEAFF; v_gene: TRBV2; d_gene: -; j_gene: TRBJ1-1
CDR3aa: CASSLDSHSYEQYF; v_gene: TRBV5-1; d_gene: -; j_gene: TRBJ2-7
CDR3aa: CASSSLRDRGYEQYF; v_gene: TRBV6-1; d_gene: TRBD1; j_gene: TRBJ2-7
CDR3aa: CAISARFNTEAFF; v_gene: TRBV10-3; d_gene: -; j_gene: TRBJ1-1
CDR3aa: CASSPRAGDTQYF; v_gene: TRBV18; d_gene: -; j_gene: TRBJ2-3
CDR3aa: CASSYFQGVEQFF; v_gene: TRBV6-5; d_gene: TRBD1; j_gene: TRBJ2-1
CDR3aa: CAISDPIGVHSNQPQHF; v_gene: TRBV10-3; d_gene: -; j_gene: TRBJ1-5
CDR3aa: CASSLSGSGYGLAFF; v_gene: TRBV27; d_gene: -; j_gene: TRBJ1-1
CDR3aa: CATSDIDTTTGELFF; v_gene: TRBV24-1; d_gene: -; j_gene: TRBJ2-2
CDR3aa: CASSDTGVREKLFF; v_gene: TRBV2; d_gene: -; j_gene: TRBJ1-4
CDR3aa: CASNMAGTGGRTQHF; v_gene: TRBV6-1; d_gene: TRBD1; j_gene: TRBJ1-5
CDR3aa: CASSPGQAGAKNIQYF; v_gene: TRBV18; d_gene: -; j_gene: TRBJ2-4
CDR3aa: CASSIGLGMSETQYF; v_gene: TRBV19; d_gene: -; j_gene: TRBJ2-5
CDR3aa: CASSLGRQDYGYTF; v_gene: TRBV7-2; d_gene: -; j_gene: TRBJ1-2
CDR3aa: CASSLDTVAQETQYF; v_gene: TRBV11-2; d_gene: -; j_gene: TRBJ2-5
CDR3aa: CATTSGNNEQFF; v_gene: TRBV7-6; d_gene: TRBD2; j_gene: TRBJ2-1
CDR3aa: CSAERPQGDQPQHF; v_gene: TRBV20-1; d_gene: -; j_gene: TRBJ1-5
CDR3aa: CASSLTDRVGNIQYF; v_gene: TRBV27; d_gene: TRBD1; j_gene: TRBJ2-4
CDR3aa: CASSQGLAYEQYF; v_gene: TRBV6-2/TRBV6-3; d_gene: TRBD2; j_gene: TRBJ2-7
CDR3aa: CASSWTRRGEQFF; v_gene: TRBV7-3; d_gene: -; j_gene: TRBJ2-1
CDR3aa: CASSLGLAGVNEQFF; v_gene: TRBV13; d_gene: TRBD2; j_gene: TRBJ2-1
CDR3aa: CASSQDTQYF; v_gene: TRBV6-4; d_gene: -; j_gene: TRBJ2-3
CDR3aa: CATSQRSVVHTQYF; v_gene: TRBV15; d_gene: -; j_gene: TRBJ2-3
CDR3aa: CASRIAGAVYNEQSF; v_gene: TRBV2; d_gene: TRBD2; j_gene: TRBJ2-1
CDR3aa: CASSQELRVRTPLHF; v_gene: TRBV3-1; d_gene: -; j_gene: TRBJ1-6
CDR3aa: CASSSWAGKKNTEAFF; v_gene: TRBV19; d_gene: -; j_gene: TRBJ1-1
CDR3aa: CASSLNGIKSEQYF; v_gene: TRBV5-1; d_gene: -; j_gene: TRBJ2-7
CDR3aa: CSAELGSTDTQYF; v_gene: TRBV20-1; d_gene: -; j_gene: TRBJ2-3
CDR3aa: CASSHRAYRGYTF; v_gene: TRBV5-1; d_gene: -; j_gene: TRBJ1-2
CDR3aa: CASSIGAVLYNEQFF; v_gene: TRBV19; d_gene: -; j_gene: TRBJ2-1
CDR3aa: CASSTQGGAWVEQYF; v_gene: TRBV25-1; d_gene: -; j_gene: TRBJ2-7
CDR3aa: CASKWGRSNYGYTF; v_gene: TRBV12-3/TRBV12-4; d_gene: -; j_gene: TRBJ1-2